The rows below give T cell receptor beta chains drawn from one sample of a study of cytomegalovirus exposure and HLA in healthy donors. Only in-frame clones appear in the TCRdb table, and some are missing; sequencing was by immunoSEQ multiplex PCR. The data show under 250,000 clones, around 85% seen once. Sequencing input: PBMCs. These receptors originate from a woman between 50 and 59 years old in good health and CMV-seronegative. The CDR3 runs from the conserved cysteine through the conserved F or W. Rows give clone size only sometimes, using once, few, many, or a class for an expanded clone.

>TRBV27|.|TRBJ2-3
CASSPYRQESTDTQYF
>TRBV7-3|.|TRBJ2-5
CASSLMSGTQETQYF
>TRBV7-9|.|TRBJ2-4
CASSLGRQGAAKNIQYF
>TRBV7-2|once|TRBJ1-3
CASSPQTGAVKGNTIYF
>TRBV2|.|TRBJ1-4
CASSPMRGQGGSNEKLFF
>TRBV6-6|.|TRBJ1-2
CASSYENPNYGYTF
>TRBV27|.|TRBJ2-7
CASKGHPGTGKTYEQYF
>TRBV19|.|TRBJ2-1
CASSGLAGVRYEQFF
>TRBV5-6|.|TRBJ2-7
CASSLWASYEQYF
>TRBV2|.|TRBJ1-4
CASSDRLQIATNEKLFF
>TRBV4-1|.|TRBJ1-2
CASSQVSPAGVGGYTF
>TRBV28|.|TRBJ1-1
CASSSMTPLNTEAFF
>TRBV11-2|.|TRBJ1-1
CASSLEGGRNTEAFF
>TRBV5-4|.|TRBJ2-1
CASSLGGLMSYNEQFF
>TRBV11-1|once|TRBJ2-3
CASSSDRGNTQYF
>TRBV29-1|once|TRBJ2-1
CSVGLAGGPYNEQFF
>TRBV27|.|TRBJ2-2
CASRPTGTGELFF
>TRBV27|.|TRBJ2-6
CASRLGQARSDVLTF
>TRBV28|.|TRBJ1-5
CASSFYGNQPQHF
>TRBV7-2|.|TRBJ2-7
CASSHFTGDSYEQYF
>TRBV28|.|TRBJ1-5
CASSPGGALAQPQHF
>TRBV6-1|.|TRBJ2-7
CASRVGWGQRYEQYF
>TRBV27|.|TRBJ1-5
CASSYTGINQPQHF
>TRBV5-1|.|TRBJ2-5
CASFGSGGETQYF
>TRBV11-2|.|TRBJ2-1
CASSTLTAGHLQFEQFF
>TRBV28|.|TRBJ2-5
CASSLPGTGGETQYF
>TRBV6-4|.|TRBJ2-2
CASSDSWVSGKVGELFF
>TRBV4-2|.|TRBJ1-2
CASSQALPGGGNYGYTF
>TRBV30|.|TRBJ1-1
CAWIPMTGEGEAFF
>TRBV27|few|TRBJ2-1
CASRNTERRNEQFF
>TRBV6-5|once|TRBJ2-1
CASSYSKAFLQFF
>TRBV28|.|TRBJ1-5
CASSYGTGEAQPQHF
>TRBV11-2|.|TRBJ2-7
CASGSTGARNEQYF
>TRBV7-8|.|TRBJ1-1
CASSLVGQYGTEAFF
>TRBV30|.|TRBJ2-7
CAWGHPGEQYF
>TRBV2|.|TRBJ2-7
CASSDRVSYEQYF
>TRBV5-5|.|TRBJ2-7
CASSPGTSGGLQYF
>TRBV28|.|TRBJ2-5
CASSLGGSETQYF
>TRBV19|.|TRBJ1-3
CASTLQGTGNTIYF
>TRBV19|.|TRBJ2-7
CATSSQTGGKMIPYEQYF
>TRBV5-4|.|TRBJ2-7
CAIQRAGNYEQYF
>TRBV19|.|TRBJ2-2
CASSMPLSPGRGTGELFF
>TRBV2|.|TRBJ2-5
CASRPRTEETQYF
>TRBV28|.|TRBJ2-5
CATSSTGEVGKETQYF
>TRBV7-2|.|TRBJ1-5
CASSLDRGNQPQHF
>TRBV7-2|.|TRBJ2-1
CASSLATGVGYNEQFF
>TRBV9|once|TRBJ1-1
CASRKQGRGTEAFF
>TRBV27|.|TRBJ2-3
CASRWAYRGQGTQYF
>TRBV27|.|TRBJ2-5
CASSATGEETQYF
>TRBV18|.|TRBJ1-5
CASSATGLGNQPQHF
>TRBV2|.|TRBJ2-7
CASSEEGGATVSYEQYF
>TRBV5-4|.|TRBJ1-6
CASSGGQGAAPLHF
>TRBV28|.|TRBJ2-7
CASSRVEGGVYEQYF
>TRBV2|.|TRBJ2-1
CASRPKPGLVLGEQFF
>TRBV7-8|.|TRBJ2-7
CASSLAGGTYEQYF
>TRBV7-2|.|TRBJ2-5
CASSPQGGREGTQYF
>TRBV19|few|TRBJ2-4
CASSIDRLRDGKNIQYF
>TRBV5-1|.|TRBJ2-7
CASSLAQGNYEQYF